This T cell receptor beta chain stems from a study of OX40 agonist ivuxolimab in advanced cancers. As for the study in general: An agonistic human IgG2 monoclonal antibody against OX40 (CD134) was given. A diagnosis of hepatocellular carcinoma, melanoma, renal cell or head and neck cancer was present in dose-escalation patients. Partial responses, seen in three patients, involved one hepatocellular carcinoma and two cutaneous melanomas. Patients received intravenous ivuxolimab every 2 weeks at 0.01 to 10 mg/kg.

TCRdb's copy holds only in-frame clones and misses some; the assay was immunoSEQ multiplex PCR. In the table there are some 80,000 clones, roughly 88% of which are singletons. Germline V CDR1 and CDR2: KGHSH, LQKENI. The germline V and J ends were trimmed by 3 bases and 7 bases, with 12 bases remaining between them. The CDR3 has 13 residues. The sequencing here drew on CD4+ or CD8+ T cells sorted from blood, taken in a trial of the OX40 agonist ivuxolimab. The sequence was obtained from an adult with an advanced solid tumor such as melanoma, head and neck, liver or kidney cancer. This chain joins TRBV18 and TRBJ2-5; D remains unclear. CDR3 nucleotide sequence: TGTGCCAGCTCACCGCCCGCCTTGGGGACCCAGTACTTC. Protein: CASSPPALGTQYF.